These T cell receptor beta chains were read from a single sample in a study of T cell responses to AZD1222 COVID-19 vaccine. Only in-frame clones appear in the TCRdb table, and some are missing; sequencing was by immunoSEQ multiplex PCR. The sample contains some 140,000 clones, approximately 88% of which appear only once. Material: peripheral blood, obtained 28 days after the second AZD1222 dose. All receptors derive from an adult who received the AZD1222 COVID-19 vaccine. The CDR3 runs from the conserved cysteine through the conserved F or W. Fields, in order: clone size, V gene, J gene, D gene, CDR3 protein, CDR3 DNA. D genes are given only for firm matches. Expanded clones are given a class, and other clones once, few, many or no size at all.

clone size: .; V gene: TRBV19; J gene: TRBJ1-1; D gene: .; CDR3 protein: CASSILGVPGTEAFF; CDR3 DNA: TGTGCCAGTAGTATATTAGGGGTTCCCGGTACTGAAGCTTTCTTT
clone size: .; V gene: TRBV6-5; J gene: TRBJ2-7; D gene: TRBD2; CDR3 protein: CASSVRRERGEQYF; CDR3 DNA: TGTGCCAGCTCTGTTCGGCGGGAGAGAGGGGAGCAGTACTTC
clone size: .; V gene: TRBV20-1; J gene: TRBJ1-6; D gene: .; CDR3 protein: CSASIGRVDSPLHF; CDR3 DNA: TGCAGTGCTAGTATAGGCAGGGTGGATTCACCCCTCCACTTT
clone size: .; V gene: TRBV5-1; J gene: TRBJ2-1; D gene: TRBD1; CDR3 protein: CASSLRPTGSSYNEQFF; CDR3 DNA: TGCGCCAGCAGCTTGCGTCCGACAGGGAGCTCCTACAATGAGCAGTTCTTC
clone size: .; V gene: TRBV7-9; J gene: TRBJ1-1; D gene: .; CDR3 protein: CASSLQANTEAFF; CDR3 DNA: TGTGCCAGCAGCTTACAGGCGAACACTGAAGCTTTCTTT
clone size: .; V gene: TRBV4-1; J gene: TRBJ2-7; D gene: .; CDR3 protein: CASSQGALREQYF; CDR3 DNA: TGCGCCAGCAGCCAAGGCGCGCTTCGCGAGCAGTACTTC
clone size: .; V gene: TRBV6-2/TRBV6-3; J gene: TRBJ2-2; D gene: .; CDR3 protein: CASSYFAILGSGELFF; CDR3 DNA: TGTGCCAGCAGTTACTTTGCGATCTTGGGCTCCGGGGAGCTGTTTTTT
clone size: .; V gene: TRBV4-1; J gene: TRBJ2-1; D gene: TRBD2; CDR3 protein: CASSRSGLVYNEQFF; CDR3 DNA: TGCGCCAGCAGCCGCTCGGGACTAGTGTATAATGAGCAGTTCTTC
clone size: .; V gene: TRBV2; J gene: TRBJ1-2; D gene: .; CDR3 protein: CASSVMGIEYGYTF; CDR3 DNA: TGTGCCAGCAGTGTGATGGGAATAGAATATGGCTACACCTTC
clone size: .; V gene: TRBV24-1; J gene: TRBJ2-1; D gene: .; CDR3 protein: CATSDLGLNNEQFF; CDR3 DNA: TGTGCCACCAGTGATTTGGGACTTAACAATGAGCAGTTCTTC
clone size: .; V gene: TRBV3-1/TRBV3-2; J gene: TRBJ2-7; D gene: TRBD2; CDR3 protein: CASSPSGRAHEQYF; CDR3 DNA: TGTGCCAGCAGCCCGAGCGGGAGGGCGCACGAGCAGTACTTC
clone size: .; V gene: TRBV29-1; J gene: TRBJ2-7; D gene: .; CDR3 protein: CSVGGRSSYEQYF; CDR3 DNA: TGCAGCGTTGGGGGTAGGAGCTCCTACGAGCAGTACTTC
clone size: .; V gene: TRBV6-6; J gene: TRBJ1-2; D gene: .; CDR3 protein: CASSFWRNYGYTF; CDR3 DNA: TGTGCCAGCAGTTTCTGGCGAAACTATGGCTACACCTTC
clone size: .; V gene: TRBV29-1; J gene: TRBJ2-1; D gene: .; CDR3 protein: CSVESEGYNEQFF; CDR3 DNA: TGCAGCGTTGAATCTGAGGGGTACAATGAGCAGTTCTTC
clone size: .; V gene: TRBV9; J gene: TRBJ2-7; D gene: TRBD2; CDR3 protein: CASSVGEGLMSYEQYF; CDR3 DNA: TGTGCCAGCAGCGTAGGGGAGGGGTTAATGTCCTACGAGCAGTACTTC
clone size: once; V gene: TRBV7-9; J gene: TRBJ2-7; D gene: .; CDR3 protein: CASSPLGGEQYF; CDR3 DNA: TGTGCCAGCAGCCCCCTGGGGGGAGAGCAGTACTTC
clone size: .; V gene: TRBV3-1/TRBV3-2; J gene: TRBJ1-2; D gene: .; CDR3 protein: CASSRRGNYGYTF; CDR3 DNA: TGTGCCAGCAGCCGTAGAGGTAACTATGGCTACACCTTC
clone size: .; V gene: TRBV6-5; J gene: TRBJ1-1; D gene: .; CDR3 protein: CASSYSGAGTEAFF; CDR3 DNA: TGTGCCAGCAGTTACTCAGGGGCGGGCACTGAAGCTTTCTTT
clone size: .; V gene: TRBV29-1; J gene: TRBJ1-4; D gene: TRBD1; CDR3 protein: CSVGRGQGEKLFF; CDR3 DNA: TGCAGCGTTGGCAGGGGACAGGGTGAAAAACTGTTTTTT
clone size: .; V gene: TRBV15; J gene: TRBJ1-1; D gene: TRBD1; CDR3 protein: CATSRSGQGPEAFF; CDR3 DNA: TGTGCCACCAGCAGATCAGGACAGGGCCCTGAAGCTTTCTTT
clone size: .; V gene: TRBV6-2/TRBV6-3; J gene: TRBJ2-5; D gene: .; CDR3 protein: CASSLDTTQETQYF; CDR3 DNA: TGTGCCAGCAGTCTGGACACCACACAAGAGACCCAGTACTTC
clone size: .; V gene: TRBV29-1; J gene: TRBJ1-2; D gene: .; CDR3 protein: CSVDDGDISYGYGYTF; CDR3 DNA: TGCAGCGTTGATGACGGGGACATCAGTTACGGCTATGGCTACACCTTC
clone size: .; V gene: TRBV28; J gene: TRBJ1-2; D gene: .; CDR3 protein: CASSLPGLVYGYTF; CDR3 DNA: TGTGCCAGCAGTTTACCCGGTCTGGTCTATGGCTACACCTTC
clone size: .; V gene: TRBV24-1; J gene: TRBJ2-3; D gene: .; CDR3 protein: CATTDSSHTQYF; CDR3 DNA: TGTGCCACCACCGACAGCTCACATACGCAGTATTTT
clone size: .; V gene: TRBV10-2; J gene: TRBJ2-7; D gene: TRBD2; CDR3 protein: CASSEAAGGRVGSRYF; CDR3 DNA: TGCGCCAGCAGTGAGGCAGCGGGGGGGCGGGTCGGTAGTCGGTACTTC
clone size: .; V gene: TRBV11-2; J gene: TRBJ1-6; D gene: .; CDR3 protein: CASSFLDYNSPLHF; CDR3 DNA: TGTGCCAGCAGCTTTCTAGATTATAATTCACCCCTCCACTTT
clone size: few; V gene: TRBV5-6; J gene: TRBJ1-2; D gene: TRBD1; CDR3 protein: CASSWTGEALNYGYTF; CDR3 DNA: TGTGCCAGCAGCTGGACAGGGGAGGCCCTCAACTATGGCTACACCTTC
clone size: .; V gene: TRBV4-1; J gene: TRBJ2-3; D gene: .; CDR3 protein: CASSQDPRVDTQYF; CDR3 DNA: TGCGCCAGCAGCCAAGATCCCAGGGTCGATACGCAGTATTTT
clone size: few; V gene: TRBV2; J gene: TRBJ1-5; D gene: .; CDR3 protein: CASSEDILYQPQHF; CDR3 DNA: TGTGCCAGCAGTGAAGATATCCTTTATCAGCCCCAGCATTTT
clone size: .; V gene: TRBV6-5; J gene: TRBJ1-6; D gene: TRBD1; CDR3 protein: CASSYGVQGNSPLHF; CDR3 DNA: TGTGCCAGCAGCTACGGGGTACAGGGGAACTCACCCCTCCACTTT
clone size: .; V gene: TRBV4-3; J gene: TRBJ2-7; D gene: .; CDR3 protein: CASSPGVFSYEQYF; CDR3 DNA: TGCGCCAGCAGCCCTGGGGTTTTCTCCTACGAGCAGTACTTC
clone size: once; V gene: TRBV4-1; J gene: TRBJ1-3; D gene: .; CDR3 protein: CASSQEGAGNTGGNTIYF; CDR3 DNA: TGCGCCAGCAGCCAAGAGGGGGCAGGGAACACGGGTGGAAACACCATATATTTT
clone size: .; V gene: TRBV5-1; J gene: TRBJ2-3; D gene: TRBD2; CDR3 protein: CASSPGTSGTPGPDTQYF; CDR3 DNA: TGCGCCAGCAGCCCCGGGACTAGCGGGACCCCGGGCCCAGATACGCAGTATTTT
clone size: .; V gene: TRBV5-8; J gene: TRBJ1-4; D gene: TRBD1; CDR3 protein: CASSRRQGTGEKLFF; CDR3 DNA: TGTGCCAGCAGCAGACGACAGGGGACGGGGGAAAAACTGTTTTTT
clone size: .; V gene: TRBV5-1; J gene: TRBJ2-1; D gene: TRBD2; CDR3 protein: CASNLGLAGEYLGEQFF; CDR3 DNA: TGCGCCAGCAACCTTGGACTAGCGGGGGAGTACTTGGGTGAGCAGTTCTTC
clone size: .; V gene: TRBV5-6; J gene: TRBJ2-1; D gene: .; CDR3 protein: CASSLPSRSYNEQFF; CDR3 DNA: TGTGCCAGCAGCCTCCCCAGCCGCTCCTACAATGAGCAGTTCTTC
clone size: .; V gene: TRBV11-2; J gene: TRBJ2-1; D gene: .; CDR3 protein: CASSLRDLPSSYNEQFF; CDR3 DNA: TGTGCCAGCAGCCTACGGGACCTTCCTAGCTCCTACAATGAGCAGTTCTTC
clone size: once; V gene: TRBV7-9; J gene: TRBJ1-1; D gene: .; CDR3 protein: CASSLSGGAFF; CDR3 DNA: TGTGCCAGCAGCTTGAGTGGGGGAGCTTTCTTT
clone size: .; V gene: TRBV5-4; J gene: TRBJ2-3; D gene: .; CDR3 protein: CASSLWGDTQYF; CDR3 DNA: TGTGCCAGCAGCTTGTGGGGAGATACGCAGTATTTT
clone size: once; V gene: TRBV5-1; J gene: TRBJ1-2; D gene: .; CDR3 protein: CASSQEGNYGYTF; CDR3 DNA: TGCGCCAGCAGTCAGGAGGGTAACTATGGCTACACCTTC
clone size: .; V gene: TRBV2; J gene: TRBJ1-5; D gene: TRBD1; CDR3 protein: CASSEGRGSFNQPQHF; CDR3 DNA: TGTGCCAGCAGTGAGGGCAGGGGGTCTTTCAATCAGCCCCAGCATTTT
clone size: .; V gene: TRBV19; J gene: TRBJ1-2; D gene: .; CDR3 protein: CASTDLAKRFHGYTF; CDR3 DNA: TGTGCCAGTACTGATCTGGCCAAGCGCTTTCATGGCTACACCTTC
clone size: .; V gene: TRBV6-2/TRBV6-3; J gene: TRBJ1-5; D gene: .; CDR3 protein: CASSSDRAYSNQPQHF; CDR3 DNA: TGTGCCAGCAGTTCCGACAGAGCCTATAGCAATCAGCCCCAGCATTTT
clone size: .; V gene: TRBV5-1; J gene: TRBJ2-7; D gene: .; CDR3 protein: CASSPQGYEQYF; CDR3 DNA: TGCGCCAGCAGCCCTCAAGGCTACGAGCAGTACTTC
clone size: .; V gene: TRBV5-5; J gene: TRBJ2-5; D gene: TRBD1; CDR3 protein: CASSYPNSETGGRETQYF; CDR3 DNA: TGTGCCAGCAGCTACCCCAATTCCGAGACAGGGGGCCGAGAGACCCAGTACTTC